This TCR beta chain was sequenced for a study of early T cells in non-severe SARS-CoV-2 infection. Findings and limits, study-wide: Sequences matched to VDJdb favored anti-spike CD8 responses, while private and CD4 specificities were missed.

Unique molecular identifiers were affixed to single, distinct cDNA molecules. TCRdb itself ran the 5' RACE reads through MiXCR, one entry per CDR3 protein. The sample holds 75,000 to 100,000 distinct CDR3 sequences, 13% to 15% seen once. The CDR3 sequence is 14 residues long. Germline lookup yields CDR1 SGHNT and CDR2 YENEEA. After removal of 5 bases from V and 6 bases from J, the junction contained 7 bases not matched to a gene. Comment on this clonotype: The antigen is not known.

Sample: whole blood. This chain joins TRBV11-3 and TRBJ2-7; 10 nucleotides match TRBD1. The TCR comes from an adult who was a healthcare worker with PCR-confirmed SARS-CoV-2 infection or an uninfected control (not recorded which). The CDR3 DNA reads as TGTGCCAGCAGCCCTCGGGACAGGGGCAGCGAGCAGTACTTC. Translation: CASSPRDRGSEQYF.